These 5 T cell receptor beta chains originate from one sample sequenced in a study of cytomegalovirus exposure and HLA in healthy donors. Amplification used 60 Vbeta primers and 13 Jbeta primers. Here immunoSEQ multiplex PCR was the method, and the copy in TCRdb shows in-frame clones only, minus some. The sample comprises approximately 170,000 clones, over 70% of which are singletons, and 7% rests with the top ten. Sequenced sample: PBMCs. These receptors all come from a woman aged 40 to 50 in good health and CMV-seropositive.

This clone occurred a few times. This chain uses TRBV19 with TRBJ1-5; 7 bases fit TRBD1. The trim removed 7 bases at V and 1 base at J, leaving 4 bases unmatched. The germline V gene encodes CDR1 LNHDA and CDR2 SQIVND (reference sequence). The CDR3 totals 14 residues. CDR3 in DNA: TGTGCCAGTAAGGGCAGGGGGAGCAATCAGCCCCAGCATTTT. Its translation is CASKGRGSNQPQHF.

The chain couples TRBV6-5 to TRBJ1-2, with D possibly matching TRBD1 (6 bases). Trimming left V 6 bases short and J 7 bases short, with 15 bases between. The CDR3 loop spans 13 amino acids. The germline V gene has CDR1 MNHEY and CDR2 SVGAGI. The CDR3 here is CASREDSTLGYTF. CDR3 DNA: TGTGCCAGCAGAGAGGACAGTACGCTTGGCTACACCTTC.

The rearrangement links TRBV18 to TRBJ1-5, with TRBD1 as a possible D gene (5 bases). With 4 bases removed from V and 5 bases from J, the gap between germline ends came to 15 bases. Germline values: CDR1 KGHSH, CDR2 LQKENI. This CDR3 has 15 amino acids. The CDR3 sequence is CASSQDLTGDQPQHF. The CDR3 DNA reads TGTGCCAGCTCACAGGACCTTACAGGAGATCAGCCCCAGCATTTT. Full variable domain (remainder filled in from reference TRBV18 and TRBJ1-5): NAGVMQNPRHLVRRRGQEARLRCSPMKGHSHVYWYRQLPEEGLKFMVYLQKENIIDESGMPKERFSAEFPKEGPSILRIQQVVRGDSAAYFCASSQDLTGDQPQHFGDGTRLSIL.

DNA for the CDR3: TGTGCCAGTAGTAGGGCGGGGGGGCCCTACAATGAGCAGTTCTTC. It specifies CASSRAGGPYNEQFF. The chain has TRBV19 and TRBJ2-1; 9 bases match TRBD2. Germline-derived CDR1 and CDR2 are LNHDA and SQIVND (reference sequence). The CDR3 sequence is 15 residues long. After removal of 4 bases from V and 2 bases from J, the junction contained 3 bases not matched to a gene.

The V and J genes are TRBV29-1 and TRBJ1-1, with unresolved D. The CDR3 contains 12 residues. Between the trimmed V and J ends, which lost 7 bases and 10 bases, there was a span of 19 bases. CDR1 is SQVTM and CDR2 is ANQGSEA in the germline V gene. The CDR3 coding sequence is TGCAGCGCCAAACGAGAGACCCGGAGAGCTTTCTTT. Translating it yields CSAKRETRRAFF.